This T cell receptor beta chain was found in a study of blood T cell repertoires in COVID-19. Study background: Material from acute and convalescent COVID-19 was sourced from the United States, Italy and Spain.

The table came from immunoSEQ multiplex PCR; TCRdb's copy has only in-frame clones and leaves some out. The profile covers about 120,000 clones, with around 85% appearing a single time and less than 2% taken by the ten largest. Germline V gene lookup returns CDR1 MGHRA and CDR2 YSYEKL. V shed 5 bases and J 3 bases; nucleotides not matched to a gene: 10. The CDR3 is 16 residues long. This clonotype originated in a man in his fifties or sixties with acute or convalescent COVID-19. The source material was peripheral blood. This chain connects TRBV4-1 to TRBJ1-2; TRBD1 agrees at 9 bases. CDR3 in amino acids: CASSNLQGAIYYGYTF. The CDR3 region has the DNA TGCGCCAGCAGCAACCTACAGGGGGCTATTTACTATGGCTACACCTTC.